The T cell receptor (beta chain) under discussion was sequenced for a study of T cells in Graves' hyperthyroidism and ophthalmopathy. What was amplified from RNA transcripts were TCR beta CDR3 regions. First-round RT-PCR with HTBI primers amplified the TCR CDR3 region. TCRdb recomputed calls from the multiplex PCR reads with MiXCR, one row per CDR3 protein. The sample yields about 570,000 distinct CDR3 sequences, around 46% seen once. There are many counts of this clonotype. The material sequenced was peripheral blood or thyroid tissue (not recorded which). The TCR sequence derives from an adult woman with Graves' disease, either hyperthyroidism or ophthalmopathy (not recorded which).

The CDR3 protein is CASGVSGANVLTF. The CDR3 nucleotides read TGTGCCAGCGGCGTCTCTGGGGCCAACGTCCTGACTTTC. V is TRBV12-3 or TRBV12-4 and J is TRBJ2-6, with D hard to call. V was clipped by 8 bases and J by 0 bases, with 5 bases between them. This CDR3 region has 13 residues.